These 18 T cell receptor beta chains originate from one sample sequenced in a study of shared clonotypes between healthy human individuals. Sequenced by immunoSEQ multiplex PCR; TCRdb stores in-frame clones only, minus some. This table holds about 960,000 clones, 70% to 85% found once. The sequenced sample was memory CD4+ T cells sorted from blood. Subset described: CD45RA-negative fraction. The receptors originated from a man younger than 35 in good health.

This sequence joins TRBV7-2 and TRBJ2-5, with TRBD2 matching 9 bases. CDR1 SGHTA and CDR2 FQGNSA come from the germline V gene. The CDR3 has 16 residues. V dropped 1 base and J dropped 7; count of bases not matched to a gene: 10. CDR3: CASSLGAGGPSGTQYF. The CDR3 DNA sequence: TGTGCCAGCAGCTTAGGTGCGGGAGGGCCCTCGGGGACCCAGTACTTC.

The CDR3 is CATSRDPQGITNSPLHF. The CDR3 DNA sequence: TGTGCCACCAGCAGAGATCCACAGGGGATAACAAATTCACCCCTCCACTTT. This chain joins TRBV15 and TRBJ1-6, with 7 bases identical to TRBD1. This CDR3 region has 17 residues. Per germline, CDR1 LNHNV and CDR2 YYDKDF (reference sequence). The ends lost 0 bases at V and 7 bases at J; junction bases unmatched: 9.

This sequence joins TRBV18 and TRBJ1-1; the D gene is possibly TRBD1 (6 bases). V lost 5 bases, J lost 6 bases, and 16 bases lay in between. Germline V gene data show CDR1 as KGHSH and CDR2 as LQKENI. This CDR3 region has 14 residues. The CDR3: CASSGQGGRAEAFF. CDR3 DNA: TGTGCCAGCTCAGGCCAAGGGGGTCGGGCTGAAGCTTTCTTT. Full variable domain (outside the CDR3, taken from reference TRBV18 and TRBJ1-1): NAGVMQNPRHLVRRRGQEARLRCSPMKGHSHVYWYRQLPEEGLKFMVYLQKENIIDESGMPKERFSAEFPKEGPSILRIQQVVRGDSAAYFCASSGQGGRAEAFFGQGTRLTVV.

CDR3 region: CASSPPRTDHEQYF. The CDR3 DNA sequence: TGCGCCAGCAGCCCCCCGAGGACAGACCACGAGCAGTACTTC. The chain couples TRBV23-1 to TRBJ2-7; tentative D call: TRBD1 (6 bases). TRBV23-1 is annotated as an ORF whose role is uncertain. The CDR3 has 14 residues. The V gene lost 6 bases and the J gene lost 5 bases, with 17 bases spanning the gap.

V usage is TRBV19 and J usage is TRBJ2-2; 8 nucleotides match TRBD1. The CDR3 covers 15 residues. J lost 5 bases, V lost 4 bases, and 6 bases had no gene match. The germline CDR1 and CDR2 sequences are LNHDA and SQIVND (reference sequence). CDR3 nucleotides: TGTGCCAGTAGTAAGGGACAGGTGGCTACCGGGGAGCTGTTTTTT. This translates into CASSKGQVATGELFF.

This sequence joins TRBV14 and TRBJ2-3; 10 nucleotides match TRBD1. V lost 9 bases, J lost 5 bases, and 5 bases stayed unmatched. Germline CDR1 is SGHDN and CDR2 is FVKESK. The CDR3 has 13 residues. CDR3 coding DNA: TGTGCCAGTGTCGACAGGGGGCAAGATACGCAGTATTTT. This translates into CASVDRGQDTQYF. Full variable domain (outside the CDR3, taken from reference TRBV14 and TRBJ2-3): EAGVTQFPSHSVIEKGQTVTLRCDPISGHDNLYWYRRVMGKEIKFLLHFVKESKQDESGMPNNRFLAERTGGTYSTLKVQPAELEDSGVYFCASVDRGQDTQYFGPGTRLTVL.

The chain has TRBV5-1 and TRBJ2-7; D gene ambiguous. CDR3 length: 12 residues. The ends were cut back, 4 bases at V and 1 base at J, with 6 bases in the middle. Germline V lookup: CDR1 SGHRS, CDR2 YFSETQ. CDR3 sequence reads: CASSGPSYEQYF. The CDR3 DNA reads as TGCGCCAGCAGCGGACCGTCCTACGAGCAGTACTTC. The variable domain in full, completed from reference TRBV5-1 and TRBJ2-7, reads KAGVTQTPRYLIKTRGQQVTLSCSPISGHRSVSWYQQTPGQGLQFLFEYFSETQRNKGNFPGRFSGRQFSNSRSEMNVSTLELGDSALYLCASSGPSYEQYFGPGTRLTVT.

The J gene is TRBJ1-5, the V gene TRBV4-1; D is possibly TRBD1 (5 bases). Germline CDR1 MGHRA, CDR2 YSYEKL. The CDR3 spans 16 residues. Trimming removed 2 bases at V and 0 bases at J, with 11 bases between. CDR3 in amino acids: CASSQRDGNSNQPQHF. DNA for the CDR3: TGCGCCAGCAGCCAACGGGACGGTAATAGCAATCAGCCCCAGCATTTT.

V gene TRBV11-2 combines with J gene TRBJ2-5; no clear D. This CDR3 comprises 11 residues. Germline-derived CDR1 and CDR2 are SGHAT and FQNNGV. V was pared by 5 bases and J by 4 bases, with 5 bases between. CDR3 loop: CASSMRETQYF. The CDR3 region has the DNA TGTGCCAGCAGCATGAGAGAGACCCAGTACTTC.

The CDR3 DNA reads TGTGCCAGCAGTGACTCTGGGACAAGATCGGGAGGCTACACCTTC. It specifies CASSDSGTRSGGYTF. The rearrangement links TRBV6-4 to TRBJ1-2; tentatively, D is TRBD1 (6 bases). With 0 bases removed from V and 8 bases from J, the gap between germline ends came to 16 bases. The germline V gene encodes CDR1 MRHNA and CDR2 SNTAGT. The CDR3 loop spans 15 amino acids.

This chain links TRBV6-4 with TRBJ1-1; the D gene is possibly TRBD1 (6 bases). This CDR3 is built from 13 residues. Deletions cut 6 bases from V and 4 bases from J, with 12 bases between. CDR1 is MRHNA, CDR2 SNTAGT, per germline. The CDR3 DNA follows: TGTGCCAGCAGGGTACAGGGTGGCACTGAAGCTTTCTTT. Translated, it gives CASRVQGGTEAFF.

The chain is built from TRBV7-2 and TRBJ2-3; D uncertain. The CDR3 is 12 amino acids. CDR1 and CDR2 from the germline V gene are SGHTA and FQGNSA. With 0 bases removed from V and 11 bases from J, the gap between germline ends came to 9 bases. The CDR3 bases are TGTGCCAGCAGCTTAGCGGCGACTGGGCAGTATTTT. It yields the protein CASSLAATGQYF.

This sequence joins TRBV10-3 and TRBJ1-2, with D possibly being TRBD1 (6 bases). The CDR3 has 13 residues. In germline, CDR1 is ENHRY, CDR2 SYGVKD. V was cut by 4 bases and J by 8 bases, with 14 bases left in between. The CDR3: CAISGGGAGGYTF. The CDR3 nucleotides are TGTGCCATCAGTGGTGGGGGCGCTGGAGGCTACACCTTC.

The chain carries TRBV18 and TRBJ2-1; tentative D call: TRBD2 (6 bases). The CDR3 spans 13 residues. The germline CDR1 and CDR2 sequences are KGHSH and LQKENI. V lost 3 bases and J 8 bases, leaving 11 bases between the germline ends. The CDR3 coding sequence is TGTGCCAGCTCACCGGCGGGGCGGGATGAGCAGTTCTTC. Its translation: CASSPAGRDEQFF. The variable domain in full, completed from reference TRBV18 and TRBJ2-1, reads NAGVMQNPRHLVRRRGQEARLRCSPMKGHSHVYWYRQLPEEGLKFMVYLQKENIIDESGMPKERFSAEFPKEGPSILRIQQVVRGDSAAYFCASSPAGRDEQFFGPGTRLTVL.

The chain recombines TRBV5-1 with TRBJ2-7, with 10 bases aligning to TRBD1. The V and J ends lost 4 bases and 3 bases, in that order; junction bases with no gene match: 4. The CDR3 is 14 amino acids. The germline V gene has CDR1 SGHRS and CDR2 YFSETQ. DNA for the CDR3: TGCGCCAGCAGCAGGACAGGGGGGTTCTACGAGCAGTACTTC. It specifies CASSRTGGFYEQYF. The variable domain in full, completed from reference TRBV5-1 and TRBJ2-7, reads KAGVTQTPRYLIKTRGQQVTLSCSPISGHRSVSWYQQTPGQGLQFLFEYFSETQRNKGNFPGRFSGRQFSNSRSEMNVSTLELGDSALYLCASSRTGGFYEQYFGPGTRLTVT.

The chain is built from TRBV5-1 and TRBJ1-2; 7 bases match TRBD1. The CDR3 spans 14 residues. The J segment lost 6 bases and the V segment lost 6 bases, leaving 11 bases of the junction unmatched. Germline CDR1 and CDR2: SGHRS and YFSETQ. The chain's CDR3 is CASTLEGGGHGYTF. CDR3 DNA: TGCGCCAGCACCCTTGAGGGAGGGGGCCATGGCTACACCTTC.

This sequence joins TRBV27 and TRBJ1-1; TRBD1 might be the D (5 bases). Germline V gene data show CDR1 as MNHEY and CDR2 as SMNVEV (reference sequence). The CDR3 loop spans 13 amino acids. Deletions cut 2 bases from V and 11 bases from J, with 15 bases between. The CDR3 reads CASSLVQGTGAFF. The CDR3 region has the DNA TGTGCCAGCAGTTTAGTGCAGGGAACTGGCGCTTTCTTT.

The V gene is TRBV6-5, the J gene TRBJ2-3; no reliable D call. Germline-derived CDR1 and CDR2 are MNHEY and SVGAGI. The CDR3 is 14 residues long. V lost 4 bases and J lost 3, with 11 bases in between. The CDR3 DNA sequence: TGTGCCAGCAGTTTCCTTCCTAGGACAGATACGCAGTATTTT. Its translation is CASSFLPRTDTQYF.